A selection of T cell receptor beta chains follows, all from one sample in a study of beta chain features in type 1 diabetes. Profiling relied on immunoSEQ multiplex PCR, and the TCRdb table lists in-frame clones only, not all of them. The sample includes about 900,000 clones, about a sixth of them seen just once. Sequencing was carried out using naive CD4+ T cells from blood. The receptors come from a woman younger than 35 in good health. The CDR3 runs from the conserved cysteine through the conserved F or W. D genes are given only for firm matches. Clone size is stated in some rows and not others, as once, few, many or a class when expanded.

.	TRBV29-1	TRBJ2-3	.	CSVLTRILTDTQYF	TGCAGCGTTCTGACTCGTATACTCACAGATACGCAGTATTTT
.	TRBV2	TRBJ2-7	.	CASSTDSYEQYF	TGTGCCAGCAGCACTGACTCCTACGAGCAGTACTTC
few	TRBV19	TRBJ2-3	.	CASGWDLFGDTQYF	TGTGCCAGTGGTTGGGATCTTTTTGGAGATACGCAGTATTTT
few	TRBV7-9	TRBJ2-2	.	CASSPSAGELFF	TGTGCCAGCAGCCCTAGCGCCGGGGAGCTGTTTTTT
.	TRBV5-4	TRBJ2-5	.	CASSSYTSLETQYF	TGTGCCAGCAGCTCGTATACTAGCTTGGAGACCCAGTACTTC
.	TRBV11-1	TRBJ2-1	TRBD1	CASSRTGTAIPKQFF	TGTGCCAGCAGCCGTACCGGGACAGCAATACCAAAACAGTTCTTC
.	TRBV10-3	TRBJ2-1	.	CATDAGREIYNEQFF	TGTGCCACCGACGCCGGGAGAGAGATCTACAATGAGCAGTTCTTC
few	TRBV29-1	TRBJ2-6	.	CSVVQLGATGANVLTF	TGCAGCGTTGTTCAATTGGGGGCTACGGGGGCCAACGTCCTGACTTTC
few	TRBV27	TRBJ2-5	.	CASSLSVAGQETQYF	TGTGCCAGCAGTTTATCGGTGGCGGGTCAAGAGACCCAGTACTTC
.	TRBV18	TRBJ1-1	.	CASSPRGNTEAFF	TGTGCCAGCTCACCTCGGGGGAACACTGAAGCTTTCTTT
few	TRBV9	TRBJ2-6	.	CASSRTLRSGANVLTF	TGTGCCAGCAGCCGCACTCTTAGATCCGGGGCCAACGTCCTGACTTTC
.	TRBV7-9	TRBJ2-1	.	CASTHPAANEQFF	TGTGCCAGCACCCATCCGGCGGCTAACGAGCAGTTCTTC
few	TRBV5-1	TRBJ2-2	.	CASSLYTGELFF	TGCGCCAGCAGCCTTTACACCGGGGAGCTGTTTTTT
few	TRBV18	TRBJ1-2	.	CASSPGRYGYTF	TGTGCCAGCTCACCAGGGCGCTATGGCTACACCTTC
.	TRBV6-5	TRBJ1-2	TRBD1	CASSFGQGYGYTF	TGTGCCAGCAGTTTCGGACAGGGCTATGGCTACACCTTC
.	TRBV4-3	TRBJ1-2	.	CASSQVLLLMRDGYTF	TGCGCCAGCAGCCAAGTACTCTTGTTAATGAGGGATGGCTACACCTTC
few	TRBV28	TRBJ2-1	TRBD2	CASRGLAGAYNEQFF	TGTGCCAGCAGAGGACTAGCGGGAGCCTACAATGAGCAGTTCTTC
.	TRBV7-3	TRBJ2-6	.	CASSLSLPGAGSGANVLTF	TGTGCCAGCAGCTTAAGTTTGCCAGGGGCTGGCTCTGGGGCCAACGTCCTGACTTTC
.	TRBV27	TRBJ1-5	.	CASSLYRDNSNQPQHF	TGTGCCAGCAGTTTATACAGGGACAATAGCAATCAGCCCCAGCATTTT
few	TRBV10-3	TRBJ2-3	TRBD2	CAISGRGTSGHTDTQYF	TGTGCCATCAGCGGCCGAGGGACTAGCGGGCACACAGATACGCAGTATTTT
few	TRBV19	TRBJ2-1	TRBD2	CASSIATSYEQFF	TGTGCCAGTAGTATAGCGACTAGCTATGAGCAGTTCTTC
few	TRBV28	TRBJ1-5	TRBD1	CASRGEGAGQPQHF	TGTGCCAGCAGGGGAGAGGGGGCAGGGCAGCCCCAGCATTTT
.	TRBV18	TRBJ2-3	.	CASSPTVTSTDTQYF	TGTGCCAGCTCACCGACAGTCACTAGCACAGATACGCAGTATTTT
few	TRBV2	TRBJ1-2	.	CASSEVQDGYTF	TGTGCCAGCAGTGAGGTTCAGGATGGCTACACCTTC
.	TRBV15	TRBJ2-7	TRBD1	CATSRDRGPYEQYF	TGTGCCACCAGCCGGGACAGGGGACCCTACGAGCAGTACTTC
.	TRBV4-2	TRBJ1-5	.	CASSQDRGQTSNQPQHF	TGTGCCAGCAGCCAAGATAGAGGACAAACTAGCAATCAGCCCCAGCATTTT
.	TRBV19	TRBJ2-7	TRBD2	CASSIDFGTSTFYEQYF	TGTGCCAGTAGTATAGATTTCGGGACTAGTACTTTCTACGAGCAGTACTTC
.	TRBV13	TRBJ2-5	TRBD1	CASSRDRAQETQYF	TGTGCCAGCAGCCGGGACAGGGCCCAAGAGACCCAGTACTTC
.	TRBV6-1	TRBJ2-2	.	CASSDHTTGELFF	TGTGCCAGCAGTGACCACACCACCGGGGAGCTGTTTTTT
few	TRBV5-6	TRBJ2-1	TRBD2	CASSLSLAGINEQFF	TGTGCCAGCAGCTTATCACTAGCGGGTATCAATGAGCAGTTCTTC
few	TRBV4-3	TRBJ2-1	.	CASSQLASYNEQFF	TGCGCCAGCAGCCAGCTAGCTAGTTACAATGAGCAGTTCTTC
.	TRBV29-1	TRBJ2-7	TRBD2	CSVGGLTYEQYF	TGCAGCGTCGGGGGACTAACCTACGAGCAGTACTTC
few	TRBV7-9	TRBJ1-1	.	CASSLAVLRDAEAFF	TGTGCCAGCAGCTTAGCAGTCCTCCGGGACGCTGAAGCTTTCTTT
few	TRBV2	TRBJ2-2	TRBD2	CASMGLAGTGELFF	TGTGCCAGCATGGGACTAGCGGGGACCGGGGAGCTGTTTTTT
few	TRBV4-1	TRBJ1-2	TRBD1	CASSQPTGANYGYTF	TGCGCCAGCAGCCAACCTACAGGGGCCAACTATGGCTACACCTTC
few	TRBV29-1	TRBJ2-1	.	CSVDKGLTYNEQFF	TGCAGCGTTGATAAAGGACTTACTTACAATGAGCAGTTCTTC
.	TRBV7-9	TRBJ2-1	.	CASSLALGGTALNEQFF	TGTGCCAGCAGCTTAGCGCTGGGGGGGACAGCCTTGAATGAGCAGTTCTTC
few	TRBV5-4	TRBJ2-2	TRBD2	CASSLASSGNTGELFF	TGTGCCAGCAGCTTGGCCTCTAGCGGGAACACCGGGGAGCTGTTTTTT
few	TRBV9	TRBJ2-7	TRBD2	CASSEGTSSYEQYF	TGTGCCAGCAGCGAGGGGACTAGCTCCTACGAGCAGTACTTC
few	TRBV6-5	TRBJ2-5	.	CASIGGETQYF	TGTGCCAGCATCGGCGGGGAGACCCAGTACTTC
few	TRBV25-1	TRBJ1-4	TRBD1	CASRRQGNEKLFF	TGTGCCAGCAGGAGACAGGGTAATGAAAAACTGTTTTTT
few	TRBV7-2	TRBJ2-5	.	CASSLDMEETQYF	TGTGCCAGCAGCTTAGACATGGAAGAGACCCAGTACTTC
few	TRBV7-3	TRBJ2-3	.	CASSSGQSTGDTQYF	TGTGCCAGCAGCTCCGGACAGTCGACTGGGGATACGCAGTATTTT
.	TRBV19	TRBJ1-1	.	CASSTTVNTEAFF	TGTGCCAGTAGCACGACAGTGAACACTGAAGCTTTCTTT
.	TRBV7-2	TRBJ1-5	.	CASSLDGNQPQHF	TGTGCCAGCAGCTTGGACGGGAATCAGCCCCAGCATTTT
few	TRBV19	TRBJ2-7	.	CASRRRGTYEQYF	TGTGCCAGTAGGAGGCGGGGAACCTACGAGCAGTACTTC